The entry that follows covers one T cell receptor beta chain sequence. The data were taken from a study of shared clonotypes between healthy human individuals. With 6 bases removed from V and 10 bases from J, the gap between germline ends came to 10 bases. This CDR3 has 11 amino acids. Per germline, CDR1 SGHTA and CDR2 FQGNSA. Sequenced by immunoSEQ multiplex PCR; TCRdb stores in-frame clones only, minus some. The sample lists hundreds of thousands of clones, about 74% occurring once. The sequence was obtained from a woman aged 25 to 39 in good health. Sequencing was done on a sample of memory CD4+ T cells sorted from blood. Subset here: CD45RA-negative fraction. The chain has TRBV7-2 and TRBJ2-1; D is unresolved. CDR3 bases: TGTGCCAGCAGTCGGACGGGCGAGCAGTTCTTC. Its translation is CASSRTGEQFF.